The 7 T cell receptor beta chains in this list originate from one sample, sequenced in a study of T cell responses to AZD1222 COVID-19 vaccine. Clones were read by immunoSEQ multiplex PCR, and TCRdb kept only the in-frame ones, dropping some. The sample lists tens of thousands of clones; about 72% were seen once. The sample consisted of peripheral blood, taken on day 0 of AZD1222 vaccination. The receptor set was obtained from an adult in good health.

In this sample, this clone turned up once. In DNA form, the CDR3 reads TGTGCCAGCAGTGAGTACCGGGGCACTGAAGCTTTCTTT. Its protein product is CASSEYRGTEAFF. The chain is built from TRBV27 and TRBJ1-1; unclear D gene. Germline V lookup: CDR1 MNHEY, CDR2 SMNVEV (reference sequence). The CDR3 covers 13 residues. V lost 5 bases and J 4 bases, leaving 11 bases between the germline ends.

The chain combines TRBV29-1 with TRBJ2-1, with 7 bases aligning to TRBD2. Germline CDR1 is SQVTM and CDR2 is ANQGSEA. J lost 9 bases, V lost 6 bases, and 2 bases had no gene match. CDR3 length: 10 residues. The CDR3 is CSVREIEQFF. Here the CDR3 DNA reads TGCAGCGTGCGGGAGATTGAGCAGTTCTTC.

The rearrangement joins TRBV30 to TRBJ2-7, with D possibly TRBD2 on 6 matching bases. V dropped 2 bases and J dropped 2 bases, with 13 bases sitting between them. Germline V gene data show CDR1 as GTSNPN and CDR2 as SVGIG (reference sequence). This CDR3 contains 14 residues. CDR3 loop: CAWSRRGGTYEQYF. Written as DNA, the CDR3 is TGTGCCTGGAGTCGGCGGGGTGGGACCTACGAGCAGTACTTC.

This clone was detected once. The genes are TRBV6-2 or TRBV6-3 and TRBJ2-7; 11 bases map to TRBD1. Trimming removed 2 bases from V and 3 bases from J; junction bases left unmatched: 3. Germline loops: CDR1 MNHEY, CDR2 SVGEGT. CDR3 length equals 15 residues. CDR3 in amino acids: CASSYRTGGRYEQYF. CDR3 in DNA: TGTGCCAGCAGTTACCGGACAGGGGGCCGCTACGAGCAGTACTTC.

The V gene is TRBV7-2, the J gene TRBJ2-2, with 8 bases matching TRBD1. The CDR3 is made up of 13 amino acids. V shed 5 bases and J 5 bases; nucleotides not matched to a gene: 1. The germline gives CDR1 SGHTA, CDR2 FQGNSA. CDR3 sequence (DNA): TGTGCCAGCAGCCGGGACAGGACCGGGGAGCTGTTTTTT. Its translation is CASSRDRTGELFF.

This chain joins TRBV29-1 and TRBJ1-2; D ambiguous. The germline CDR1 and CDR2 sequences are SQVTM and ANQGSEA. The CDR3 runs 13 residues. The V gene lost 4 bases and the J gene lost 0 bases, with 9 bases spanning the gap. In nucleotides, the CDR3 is TGCAGCGTTGCTGATGCAGCTAACTATGGCTACACCTTC. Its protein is CSVADAANYGYTF.

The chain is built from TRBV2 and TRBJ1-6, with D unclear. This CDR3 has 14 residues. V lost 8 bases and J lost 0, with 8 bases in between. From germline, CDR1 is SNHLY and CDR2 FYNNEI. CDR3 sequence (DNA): TGTGCCAGCGGAGGTAGCTCCTATAATTCACCCCTCCACTTT. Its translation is CASGGSSYNSPLHF.